This T cell receptor (beta chain) was sequenced during a study of OX40 agonist ivuxolimab in advanced cancers. Study context: Patients were given ivuxolimab, an antibody that agonizes OX40 (CD134).

The CDR3 is 14 residues long. Trimming removed 5 bases from V and 7 bases from J; junction bases left unmatched: 9. Germline assignment: CDR1 MDHEN and CDR2 SYDVKM. Sequencing was performed with immunoSEQ multiplex PCR; in TCRdb, only in-frame clones are kept and a portion is missing. The table lists about 16,000 clones, roughly four fifths of them singletons, with over 60% in the top ten. This receptor was taken from an adult with an advanced solid tumor such as melanoma, head and neck, liver or kidney cancer. The sequencing here drew on CD4+ or CD8+ T cells sorted from blood, taken in a trial of the OX40 agonist ivuxolimab. V gene TRBV28 combines with J gene TRBJ2-5; 8 bases map to TRBD1. The CDR3 loop is CASSPDRGPATQYF. DNA of the CDR3: TGTGCCAGCAGTCCAGACAGGGGTCCAGCGACCCAGTACTTC.